The 10 T cell receptor beta chains reported below all come from one sample, sequenced in a study of blood T cell repertoires in COVID-19. This table comes from immunoSEQ multiplex PCR, and its TCRdb copy is limited to in-frame clones, with some not included. The data hold 95,000 to 100,000 clones, with around 80% observed a single time. The sequenced sample was peripheral blood. These receptors were taken from a human donor in a cohort sampled during active COVID-19.

The chain combines TRBV7-2 with TRBJ2-2; 8 bases are a match to TRBD1. This CDR3 region has 15 residues. The germline CDR1 and CDR2 sequences are SGHTA and FQGNSA. The junction had 6 bases not matched to a gene; V was cut back by 5 bases and J by 4 bases. The CDR3 loop is CASSLGQGSTGELFF. CDR3 DNA: TGTGCCAGCAGCCTAGGACAGGGAAGCACCGGGGAGCTGTTTTTT.

The CDR3 is CAISAGDRGNSPLHF. The CDR3 coding sequence is TGTGCCATCAGTGCGGGGGACAGGGGCAATTCACCCCTCCACTTT. This chain links TRBV10-3 with TRBJ1-6, with 10 bases fitting TRBD1. The CDR3 is 15 residues long. Germline-derived CDR1 and CDR2 are ENHRY and SYGVKD. The V and J ends lost 4 bases and 7 bases, in that order; junction bases with no gene match: 4.

This rearrangement joins TRBV19 to TRBJ1-4, with D maybe TRBD1 (5 bases). Deletions cut 7 bases from V and 8 bases from J, with 14 bases between. This CDR3 is 13 amino acids long. The germline V gene has CDR1 LNHDA and CDR2 SQIVND (reference sequence). DNA of the CDR3: TGTGCCAGTACTAGAAGGGGCGGCGAAAAACTGTTTTTT. It translates to CASTRRGGEKLFF. Based on the CDR3 plus reference TRBV19 and TRBJ1-4, the full variable domain is DGGITQSPKYLFRKEGQNVTLSCEQNLNHDAMYWYRQDPGQGLRLIYYSQIVNDFQKGDIAEGYSVSREKKESFPLTVTSAQKNPTAFYLCASTRRGGEKLFFGSGTQLSVL.

The chain joins TRBV9 to TRBJ2-7, with 9 bases that match TRBD1. This CDR3 is 16 amino acids long. Germline CDR1 reads SGDLS; CDR2 reads YYNGEE. J gave up 2 bases and V 3 bases, and 9 bases lay outside the gene matches. CDR3: CASSAGPGQGTYEQYF. CDR3 sequence (DNA): TGTGCCAGCAGCGCCGGCCCGGGACAGGGAACCTACGAGCAGTACTTC.

The chain recombines TRBV7-8 with TRBJ2-1; 7 nucleotides match TRBD1. J was trimmed by 6 bases and V by 5 bases; bases with no gene match: 10. Germline CDR1 reads SGHVS; CDR2 reads FQNEAQ. This CDR3 region has 15 residues. The CDR3 sequence is CASSKRTGPVNEQFF. The CDR3 DNA sequence: TGTGCCAGCAGCAAAAGGACAGGACCGGTCAATGAGCAGTTCTTC.

The chain recombines TRBV5-1 with TRBJ2-1; D gene uncertain. The CDR3 length is 15 residues. CDR1 and CDR2 from the germline V gene are SGHRS and YFSETQ. V was cut by 4 bases and J by 2 bases, with 13 bases left in between. The CDR3 sequence: CASSGFSGPYNEQFF. The DNA of the CDR3 is TGCGCCAGCAGCGGTTTCTCAGGCCCCTACAATGAGCAGTTCTTC.

This chain links TRBV18 with TRBJ2-1, with TRBD1 as a possible D gene (6 bases). The CDR3 loop spans 13 amino acids. Germline-derived CDR1 and CDR2 are KGHSH and LQKENI. V lost 6 bases, J lost 3 bases, and 9 bases lay in between. The CDR3 sequence is CASSGQNYNEQFF. The CDR3 coding sequence is TGTGCCAGCTCTGGACAGAACTACAATGAGCAGTTCTTC.

The CDR3 bases are TGCGCCAGCAGCATAACAGGGGCGGGTGGCTACACCTTC. This sequence encodes CASSITGAGGYTF. The V call is TRBV5-1, the J call TRBJ1-2, with TRBD1 matching over 7 bases. The CDR3 runs to 13 residues. V dropped 4 bases and J dropped 7; count of bases not matched to a gene: 7. Germline-derived CDR1 and CDR2 are SGHRS and YFSETQ.

This rearrangement joins TRBV7-8 to TRBJ1-5; D remains unclear. CDR1 is SGHVS and CDR2 is FQNEAQ in the germline V gene. The CDR3 runs 18 residues. The germline V and J ends were trimmed by 1 base and 1 base, with 17 bases remaining between them. The CDR3 is CASSLDAQSGTSNQPQHF. In DNA form, the CDR3 reads TGTGCCAGCAGCTTAGATGCACAGAGCGGAACGAGCAATCAGCCCCAGCATTTT.

This chain joins TRBV4-2 and TRBJ2-1, with D perhaps matching TRBD2 (6 bases). Between the trimmed V and J ends, which lost 3 bases and 4 bases, there was a span of 16 bases. This CDR3 is built from 16 residues. CDR1 and CDR2 from the germline V gene are LGHNA and YNFKEQ. The CDR3 reads CASSQELEGLYNEQFF. CDR3 DNA sequence: TGTGCCAGCAGCCAGGAGTTGGAGGGTCTATACAATGAGCAGTTCTTC.